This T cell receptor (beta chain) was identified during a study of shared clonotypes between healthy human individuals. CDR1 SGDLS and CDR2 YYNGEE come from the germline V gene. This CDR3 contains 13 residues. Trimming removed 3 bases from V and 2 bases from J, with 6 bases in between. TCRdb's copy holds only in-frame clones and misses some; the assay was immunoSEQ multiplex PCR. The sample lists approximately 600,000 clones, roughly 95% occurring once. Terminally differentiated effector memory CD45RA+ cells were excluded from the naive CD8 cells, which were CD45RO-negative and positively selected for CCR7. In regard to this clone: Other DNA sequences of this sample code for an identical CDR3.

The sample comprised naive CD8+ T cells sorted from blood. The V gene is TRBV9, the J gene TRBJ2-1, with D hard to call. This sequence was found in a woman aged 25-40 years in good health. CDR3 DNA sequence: TGTGCCAGCAGCGGGGGAACCTACAATGAGCAGTTCTTC. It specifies CASSGGTYNEQFF.